This T cell receptor beta chain was captured by sequencing in a study of blood T cell repertoires in COVID-19. Details on this clone: One end of the junction is discordant with germline, which a read error may explain.

The repertoire was sequenced with immunoSEQ multiplex PCR; TCRdb's copy has only in-frame clones and lacks some. This sample has tens of thousands of clones, with 90% found just once. The clonotype was recovered from a man aged 45-65 years with active COVID-19. Sequenced material: peripheral blood.

Here the CDR3 reads CASIFETGTQYF. In DNA, the CDR3 is TGTGCCAGTATTTTCGAGACAGGTACGCAGTATTTT. The rearrangement uses TRBV19 and TRBJ2-3, with D possibly matching TRBD1 (6 bases). From germline, CDR1 is LNHDA and CDR2 SQIVND (reference sequence). The CDR3 has 12 amino acids.